This T cell receptor beta chain was obtained from a study of T cells after yellow fever vaccination. Study results and limitations: A small share of clonotypes appeared in both CD4 and CD8 compartments.

The CDR3 covers 15 residues. Per the germline V gene, CDR1 is LGHNA and CDR2 is YSLEER. J was trimmed by 7 bases and V by 1 base; bases with no gene match: 4. As regards this clonotype: Antigen specificity is unknown.

TCRdb reprocessed the 5' RACE reads with MiXCR, giving one entry per CDR3 protein. The sample lists around 320,000 distinct CDR3 sequences; 3.5% to 4.5% were seen once. The source of this sequence is a man between 18 and 35 years old who received the YFV17D yellow fever vaccine. This chain joins TRBV4-3 and TRBJ1-4, with 9 bases identical to TRBD1. The sample consisted of PBMCs, taken 15 days after the yellow fever booster vaccination. CDR3: CASSQGDREAEKLFF. CDR3 DNA sequence: TGCGCCAGCAGCCAAGGGGACAGGGAAGCTGAAAAACTGTTTTTT.